The clone carrying this T cell receptor (beta chain) has just a few counts. This sample stems from a study of blood T cell repertoires in COVID-19. Turning to the study itself: Sites in the United States, Italy and Spain provided acute and convalescent COVID-19 samples. PBMCs, B-cell-depleted T cells, or T cells were the source of the cDNA or gDNA that made up the material.

Original processing notes: For nucleated cells, counts were estimated from reference gene primer amplification. Sequencing used immunoSEQ multiplex PCR; TCRdb keeps in-frame clones, though not all of them. V, J and clone size are those of that table, while D and trimming were read from the DNA. Of 75,000 to 95,000 clones in the sample, 70% to 90% were seen once. The CDR3 covers 13 residues. The junction had 1 base not matched to a gene; V was cut back by 2 bases and J by 3 bases. Germline V gene lookup returns CDR1 SGDLS and CDR2 YYNGEE. The Seattle patients joined while their infection was active and were tracked longitudinally afterward.

This TCR was sampled from a woman aged 60 to 75 with COVID-19, enrolled during active disease. Material for sequencing was peripheral blood. This sequence joins TRBV9 and TRBJ1-2, with 7 bases lining up with TRBD1. The DNA for the CDR3 is TGTGCCAGCAGCGTTCAGGGGGACTATGGCTACACCTTC. This gives the protein CASSVQGDYGYTF.